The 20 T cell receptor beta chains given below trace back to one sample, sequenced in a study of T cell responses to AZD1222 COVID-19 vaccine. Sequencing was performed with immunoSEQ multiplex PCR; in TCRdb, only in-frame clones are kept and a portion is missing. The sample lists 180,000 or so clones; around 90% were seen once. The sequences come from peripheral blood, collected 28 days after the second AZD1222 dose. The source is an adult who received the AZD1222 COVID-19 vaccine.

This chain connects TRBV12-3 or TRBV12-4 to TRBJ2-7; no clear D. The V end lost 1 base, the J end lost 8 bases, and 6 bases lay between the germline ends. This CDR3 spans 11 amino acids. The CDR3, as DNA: TGTGCCAGCAGTTTAGATCCAAAGCAGTACTTC. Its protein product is CASSLDPKQYF.

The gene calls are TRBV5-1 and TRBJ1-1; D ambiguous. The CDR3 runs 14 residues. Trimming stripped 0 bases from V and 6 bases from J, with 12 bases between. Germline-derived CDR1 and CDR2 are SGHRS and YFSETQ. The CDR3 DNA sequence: TGCGCCAGCAGCTTGGCGGAGCGAGGCCCTGAAGCTTTCTTT. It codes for CASSLAERGPEAFF.

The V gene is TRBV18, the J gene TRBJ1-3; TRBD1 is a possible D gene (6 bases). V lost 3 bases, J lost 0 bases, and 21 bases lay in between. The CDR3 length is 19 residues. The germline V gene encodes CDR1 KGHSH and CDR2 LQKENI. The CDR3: CASSPSSAGAFGSGNTIYF. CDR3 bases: TGTGCCAGCTCACCGAGCTCGGCAGGGGCCTTTGGCTCTGGAAACACCATATATTTT.

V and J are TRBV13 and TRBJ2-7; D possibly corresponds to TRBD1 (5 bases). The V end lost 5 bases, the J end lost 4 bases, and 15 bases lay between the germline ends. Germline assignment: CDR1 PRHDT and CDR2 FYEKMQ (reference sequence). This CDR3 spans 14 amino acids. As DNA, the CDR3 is TGTGCCAGCAGCCCCAGGGAAATTAGTTACGAGCAGTACTTC. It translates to CASSPREISYEQYF.

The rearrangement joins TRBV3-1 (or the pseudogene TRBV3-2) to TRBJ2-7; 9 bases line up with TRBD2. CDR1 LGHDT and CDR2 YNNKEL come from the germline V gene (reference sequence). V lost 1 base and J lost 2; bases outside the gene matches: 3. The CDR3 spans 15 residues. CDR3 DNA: TGTGCCAGCAGCCAAGGACTAGCGGCCACCTACGAGCAGTACTTC. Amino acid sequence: CASSQGLAATYEQYF.

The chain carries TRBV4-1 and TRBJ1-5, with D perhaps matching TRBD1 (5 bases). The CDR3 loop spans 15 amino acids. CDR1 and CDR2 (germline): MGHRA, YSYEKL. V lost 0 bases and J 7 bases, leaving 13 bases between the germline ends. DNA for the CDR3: TGCGCCAGCAGCCAAGAGTTTAGGGGAAAACAGCCCCAGCATTTT. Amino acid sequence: CASSQEFRGKQPQHF.

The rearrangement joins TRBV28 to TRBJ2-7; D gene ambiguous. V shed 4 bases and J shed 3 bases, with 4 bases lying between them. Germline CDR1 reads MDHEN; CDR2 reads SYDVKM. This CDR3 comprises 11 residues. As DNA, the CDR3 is TGTGCCAGCAGTTGGAGCTACGAGCAGTACTTC. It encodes CASSWSYEQYF.

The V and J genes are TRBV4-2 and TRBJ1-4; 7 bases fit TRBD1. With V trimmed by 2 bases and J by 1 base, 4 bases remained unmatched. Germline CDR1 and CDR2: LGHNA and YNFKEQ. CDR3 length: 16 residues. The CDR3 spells CASSQITGETNEKLFF. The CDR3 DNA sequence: TGTGCCAGCAGCCAAATTACAGGGGAAACTAATGAAAAACTGTTTTTT.

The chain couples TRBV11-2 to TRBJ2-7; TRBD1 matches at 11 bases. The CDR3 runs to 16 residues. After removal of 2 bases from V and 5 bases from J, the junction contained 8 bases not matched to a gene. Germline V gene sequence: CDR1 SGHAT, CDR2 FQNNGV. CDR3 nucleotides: TGTGCCAGCAGCTTACAGACCGGGACAGGGGGGAACGAGCAGTACTTC. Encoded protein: CASSLQTGTGGNEQYF.

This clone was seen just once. CDR3 DNA sequence: TGTGCCAGCAGCCCCTATTCTGGAAACACCATATATTTT. It encodes CASSPYSGNTIYF. The rearrangement uses TRBV14 and TRBJ1-3; D not resolved. Germline lookup yields CDR1 SGHDN and CDR2 FVKESK. CDR3 length: 13 amino acids. The germline V and J ends were trimmed by 4 bases and 1 base, with 5 bases remaining between them.

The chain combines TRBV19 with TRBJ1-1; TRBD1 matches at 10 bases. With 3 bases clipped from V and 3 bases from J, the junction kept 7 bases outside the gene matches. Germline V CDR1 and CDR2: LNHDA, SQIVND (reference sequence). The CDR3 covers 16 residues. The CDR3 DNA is TGTGCCAGTAGTATCCTCCGGACAGGGGGTGACACTGAAGCTTTCTTT. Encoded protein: CASSILRTGGDTEAFF.

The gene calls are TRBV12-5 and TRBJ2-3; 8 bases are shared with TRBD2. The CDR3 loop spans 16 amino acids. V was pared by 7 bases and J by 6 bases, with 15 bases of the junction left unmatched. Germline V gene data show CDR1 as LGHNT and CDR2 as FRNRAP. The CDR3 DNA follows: TGTGCTAGTGTTCGGAACCTAGCGGGTGAATCCGATACGCAGTATTTT. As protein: CASVRNLAGESDTQYF.

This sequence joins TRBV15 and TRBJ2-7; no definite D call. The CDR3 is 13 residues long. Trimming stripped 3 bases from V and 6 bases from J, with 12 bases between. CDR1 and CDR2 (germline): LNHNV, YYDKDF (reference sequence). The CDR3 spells CATSRPDIREQYF. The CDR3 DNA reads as TGTGCCACCAGCAGGCCCGACATCCGCGAGCAGTACTTC. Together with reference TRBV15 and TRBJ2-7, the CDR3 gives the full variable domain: DAMVIQNPRYQVTQFGKPVTLSCSQTLNHNVMYWYQQKSSQAPKLLFHYYDKDFNNEADTPDNFQSRRPNTSFCFLDIRSPGLGDTAMYLCATSRPDIREQYFGPGTRLTVT.

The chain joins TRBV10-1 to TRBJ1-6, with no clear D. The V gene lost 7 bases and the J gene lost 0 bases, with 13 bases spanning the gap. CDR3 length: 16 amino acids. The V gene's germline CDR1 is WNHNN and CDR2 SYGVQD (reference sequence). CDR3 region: CASNFPLSSYNSPLHF. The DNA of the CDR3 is TGCGCCAGCAATTTTCCGCTGAGCTCCTATAATTCACCCCTCCACTTT.

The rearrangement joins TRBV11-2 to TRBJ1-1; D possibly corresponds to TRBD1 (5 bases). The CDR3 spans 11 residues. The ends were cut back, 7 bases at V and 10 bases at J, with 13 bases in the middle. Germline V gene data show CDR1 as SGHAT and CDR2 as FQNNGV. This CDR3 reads CASTEYGGAFF. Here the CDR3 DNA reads TGTGCCAGCACCGAATACGGGGGAGCTTTCTTT.

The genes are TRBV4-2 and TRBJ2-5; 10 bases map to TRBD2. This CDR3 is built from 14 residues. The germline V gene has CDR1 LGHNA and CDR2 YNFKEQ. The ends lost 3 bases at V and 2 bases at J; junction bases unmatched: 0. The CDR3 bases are TGTGCCAGCAGCCATAGCGGGGGGCAAGAGACCCAGTACTTC. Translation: CASSHSGGQETQYF.

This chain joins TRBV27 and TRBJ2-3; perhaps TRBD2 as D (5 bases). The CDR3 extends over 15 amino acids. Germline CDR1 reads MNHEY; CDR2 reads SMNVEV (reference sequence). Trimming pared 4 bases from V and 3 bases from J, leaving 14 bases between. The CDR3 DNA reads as TGTGCCAGCAGTTACGTTGGGAGCAAGACAGATACGCAGTATTTT. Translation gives CASSYVGSKTDTQYF.

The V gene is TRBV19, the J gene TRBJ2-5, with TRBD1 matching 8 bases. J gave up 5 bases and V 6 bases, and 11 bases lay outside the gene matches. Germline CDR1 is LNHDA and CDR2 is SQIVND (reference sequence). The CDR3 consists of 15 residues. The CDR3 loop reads CASSSGQGARETQYF. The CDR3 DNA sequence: TGTGCCAGTAGCTCCGGTCAGGGGGCGAGGGAGACCCAGTACTTC. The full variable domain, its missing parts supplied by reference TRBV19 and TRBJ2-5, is DGGITQSPKYLFRKEGQNVTLSCEQNLNHDAMYWYRQDPGQGLRLIYYSQIVNDFQKGDIAEGYSVSREKKESFPLTVTSAQKNPTAFYLCASSSGQGARETQYFGPGTRLLVL.

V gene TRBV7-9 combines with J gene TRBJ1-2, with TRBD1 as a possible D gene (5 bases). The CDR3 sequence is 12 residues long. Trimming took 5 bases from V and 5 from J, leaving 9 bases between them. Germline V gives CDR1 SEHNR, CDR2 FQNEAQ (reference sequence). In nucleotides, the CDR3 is TGTGCCAGCAGCATGACAGATTATGGCTACACCTTC. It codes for CASSMTDYGYTF.

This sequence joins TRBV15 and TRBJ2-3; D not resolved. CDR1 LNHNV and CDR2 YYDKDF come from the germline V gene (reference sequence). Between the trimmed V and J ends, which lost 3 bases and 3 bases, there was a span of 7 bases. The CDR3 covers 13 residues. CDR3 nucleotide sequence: TGTGCCACCAGCAGTAGAAGGACAGATACGCAGTATTTT. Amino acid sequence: CATSSRRTDTQYF.